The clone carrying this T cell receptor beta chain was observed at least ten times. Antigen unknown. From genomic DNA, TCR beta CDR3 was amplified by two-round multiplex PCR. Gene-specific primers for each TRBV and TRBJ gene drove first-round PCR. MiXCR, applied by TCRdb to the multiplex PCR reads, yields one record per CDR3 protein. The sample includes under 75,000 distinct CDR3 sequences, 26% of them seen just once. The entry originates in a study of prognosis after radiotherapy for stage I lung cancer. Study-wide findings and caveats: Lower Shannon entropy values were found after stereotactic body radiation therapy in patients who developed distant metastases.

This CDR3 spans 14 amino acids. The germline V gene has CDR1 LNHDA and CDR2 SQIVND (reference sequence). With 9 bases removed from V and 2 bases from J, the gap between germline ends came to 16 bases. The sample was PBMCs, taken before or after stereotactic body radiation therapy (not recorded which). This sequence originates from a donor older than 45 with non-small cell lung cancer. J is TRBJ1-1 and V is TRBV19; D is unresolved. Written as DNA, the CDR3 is TGTGCCAGCTCGAGAGGGAATGTTAACACTGAAGCTTTCTTT. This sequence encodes CASSRGNVNTEAFF. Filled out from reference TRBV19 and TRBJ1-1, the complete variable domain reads DGGITQSPKYLFRKEGQNVTLSCEQNLNHDAMYWYRQDPGQGLRLIYYSQIVNDFQKGDIAEGYSVSREKKESFPLTVTSAQKNPTAFYLCASSRGNVNTEAFFGQGTRLTVV.